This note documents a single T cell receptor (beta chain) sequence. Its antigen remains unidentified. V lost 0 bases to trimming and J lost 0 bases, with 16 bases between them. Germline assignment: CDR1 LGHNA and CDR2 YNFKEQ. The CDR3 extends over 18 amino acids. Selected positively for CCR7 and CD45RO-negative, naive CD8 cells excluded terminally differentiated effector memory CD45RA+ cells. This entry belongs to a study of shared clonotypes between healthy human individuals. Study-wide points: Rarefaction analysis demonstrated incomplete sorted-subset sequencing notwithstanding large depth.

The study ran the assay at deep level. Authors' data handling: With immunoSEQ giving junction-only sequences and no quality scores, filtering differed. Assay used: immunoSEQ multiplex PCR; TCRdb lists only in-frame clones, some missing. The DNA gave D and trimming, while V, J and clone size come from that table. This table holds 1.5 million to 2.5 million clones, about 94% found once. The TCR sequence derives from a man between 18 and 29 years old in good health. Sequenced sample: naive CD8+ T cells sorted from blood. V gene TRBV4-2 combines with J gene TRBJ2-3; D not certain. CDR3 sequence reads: CASSQEVGGGESTDTQYF. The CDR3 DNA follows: TGTGCCAGCAGCCAAGAAGTGGGTGGCGGAGAAAGCACAGATACGCAGTATTTT.